These T cell receptor beta chains were read from a single sample in a study of blood T cells in healthy people across ages. TCRdb reprocessed the 5' RACE reads with MiXCR, giving one entry per CDR3 protein. The sample contains 550,000 to 750,000 distinct CDR3 sequences, under 25% of which appear only once. Sequenced material: blood. Every receptor here comes from a man between 65 and 79 years old in good health. The CDR3 runs from the conserved cysteine through the conserved F or W. The order of the fields is J gene, V gene, clone size, D gene, CDR3 protein, CDR3 DNA. A D gene is named only where the DNA matches it firmly. Size is stated for part of the rows, as once, few or many counts, or as a class when the clone is expanded.

j_call: TRBJ2-6; v_call: TRBV5-1; clone_size: .; d_call: TRBD2; cdr3_aa: CASSLAGGDSGANVLTF; cdr3_nt: TGCGCCAGCAGCTTGGCGGGGGGAGACTCTGGGGCCAACGTCCTGACTTTC
j_call: TRBJ2-2; v_call: TRBV5-1; clone_size: many; d_call: TRBD2; cdr3_aa: CASRSGLAGDTGELFF; cdr3_nt: TGCGCCAGCAGGAGCGGACTAGCGGGAGATACCGGGGAGCTGTTTTTT
j_call: TRBJ2-5; v_call: TRBV6-1; clone_size: .; d_call: .; cdr3_aa: CASRDQIRGGQETQYF; cdr3_nt: TGTGCCAGCAGAGACCAAATCAGGGGGGGGCAAGAGACCCAGTACTTC
j_call: TRBJ2-6; v_call: TRBV7-6; clone_size: few; d_call: .; cdr3_aa: CASSLNRGVSGANVLTF; cdr3_nt: TGTGCCAGCAGCTTAAACCGAGGCGTGTCAGGGGCCAACGTCCTGACTTTC
j_call: TRBJ1-5; v_call: TRBV20-1; clone_size: .; d_call: .; cdr3_aa: CSASLPNQPQHF; cdr3_nt: TGCAGTGCTAGTCTTCCGAATCAGCCCCAGCATTTT
j_call: TRBJ1-4; v_call: TRBV6-5; clone_size: few; d_call: .; cdr3_aa: CASAVRATNEKLFF; cdr3_nt: TGTGCCAGCGCGGTTCGTGCAACTAATGAAAAACTGTTTTTT
j_call: TRBJ2-7; v_call: TRBV20-1; clone_size: few; d_call: .; cdr3_aa: CSARDSSGYEQYF; cdr3_nt: TGCAGTGCTAGGGACAGTTCAGGCTACGAGCAGTACTTC
j_call: TRBJ1-2; v_call: TRBV20-1; clone_size: many; d_call: TRBD1; cdr3_aa: CSARTGAANYGYTF; cdr3_nt: TGCAGTGCTCGGACAGGAGCAGCTAACTATGGCTACACCTTC
j_call: TRBJ1-1; v_call: TRBV5-1; clone_size: .; d_call: .; cdr3_aa: CASSRLRSNTEAFF; cdr3_nt: TGCGCCAGCAGCCGCCTACGGTCGAACACTGAAGCTTTCTTT
j_call: TRBJ2-2; v_call: TRBV12-3/TRBV12-4; clone_size: few; d_call: .; cdr3_aa: CASSPTGTHTGELFF; cdr3_nt: TGTGCCAGCAGCCCAACCGGGACCCACACCGGGGAGCTGTTTTTT
j_call: TRBJ2-1; v_call: TRBV7-3; clone_size: .; d_call: .; cdr3_aa: CASSLRAEPYNEQFF; cdr3_nt: TGTGCCAGCAGCTTAAGGGCAGAACCTTACAATGAGCAGTTCTTC
j_call: TRBJ2-5; v_call: TRBV7-9; clone_size: few; d_call: .; cdr3_aa: CASRFGGEETQYF; cdr3_nt: TGTGCCAGCAGGTTTGGGGGTGAAGAGACCCAGTACTTC
j_call: TRBJ1-1; v_call: TRBV29-1; clone_size: few; d_call: TRBD1; cdr3_aa: CSALRDRRFEAFF; cdr3_nt: TGCAGCGCTCTGAGGGACAGGCGGTTTGAAGCTTTCTTT
j_call: TRBJ2-1; v_call: TRBV5-1; clone_size: .; d_call: TRBD2; cdr3_aa: CASSTMTSGSYNEQFF; cdr3_nt: TGCGCCAGCAGTACCATGACTAGCGGGTCCTACAATGAGCAGTTCTTC
j_call: TRBJ2-7; v_call: TRBV4-1; clone_size: few; d_call: TRBD2; cdr3_aa: CASSQDPSGSSYEQYF; cdr3_nt: TGCGCCAGCAGCCAAGATCCAAGCGGGAGCTCCTACGAGCAGTACTTC
j_call: TRBJ2-5; v_call: TRBV6-6; clone_size: few; d_call: TRBD2; cdr3_aa: CASRPGTTQETQYF; cdr3_nt: TGTGCCAGCAGGCCCGGGACTACCCAAGAGACCCAGTACTTC
j_call: TRBJ2-5; v_call: TRBV20-1; clone_size: few; d_call: .; cdr3_aa: CSARGGVGTIQETQYF; cdr3_nt: TGCAGTGCTAGAGGAGGGGTCGGGACAATCCAAGAGACCCAGTACTTC
j_call: TRBJ2-3; v_call: TRBV14; clone_size: many; d_call: TRBD2; cdr3_aa: CASSLPGLAASDTQYF; cdr3_nt: TGTGCCAGCAGCCTACCGGGACTAGCGGCTTCAGATACGCAGTATTTT
j_call: TRBJ2-3; v_call: TRBV7-2; clone_size: .; d_call: TRBD1; cdr3_aa: CASSLIGGRTGGRDTQYF; cdr3_nt: TGTGCCAGCAGCCTCATAGGAGGGCGGACAGGGGGTAGAGATACGCAGTATTTT
j_call: TRBJ2-1; v_call: TRBV5-1; clone_size: .; d_call: .; cdr3_aa: CASMERAAGRNEQFF; cdr3_nt: TGCGCCAGCATGGAGCGCGCGGCAGGGCGGAATGAGCAGTTCTTC
j_call: TRBJ2-1; v_call: TRBV5-4; clone_size: .; d_call: TRBD1; cdr3_aa: CASSSATGVAYNEQFF; cdr3_nt: TGTGCCAGCAGCTCCGCGACAGGGGTAGCCTACAATGAGCAGTTCTTC
j_call: TRBJ2-1; v_call: TRBV7-2; clone_size: few; d_call: TRBD2; cdr3_aa: CASSLGLAVEQFF; cdr3_nt: TGTGCCAGCAGCTTAGGACTAGCGGTAGAGCAGTTCTTC
j_call: TRBJ1-5; v_call: TRBV6-5; clone_size: many; d_call: TRBD1; cdr3_aa: CASSYGQGYNQPQHF; cdr3_nt: TGTGCCAGCAGTTACGGACAGGGTTATAATCAGCCCCAGCATTTT
j_call: TRBJ2-7; v_call: TRBV29-1; clone_size: few; d_call: .; cdr3_aa: CSAAGSPGEQYF; cdr3_nt: TGCAGCGCAGCAGGGAGTCCGGGCGAGCAGTACTTC
j_call: TRBJ2-7; v_call: TRBV20-1; clone_size: .; d_call: TRBD2; cdr3_aa: CSASFSGSPYEQYF; cdr3_nt: TGCAGTGCTAGCTTTAGCGGGAGTCCCTACGAGCAGTACTTC
j_call: TRBJ1-2; v_call: TRBV20-1; clone_size: .; d_call: .; cdr3_aa: CSARDFRALQNYGYTF; cdr3_nt: TGCAGTGCTAGGGATTTCCGGGCCCTTCAGAACTATGGCTACACCTTC
j_call: TRBJ2-1; v_call: TRBV20-1; clone_size: .; d_call: TRBD1; cdr3_aa: CSAGGQSSYNEQFF; cdr3_nt: TGCAGTGCTGGGGGACAGAGCTCCTACAATGAGCAGTTCTTC
j_call: TRBJ2-1; v_call: TRBV24-1; clone_size: .; d_call: TRBD2; cdr3_aa: CATSATGLAGVNEQFF; cdr3_nt: TGTGCCACCAGTGCCACAGGACTAGCGGGAGTCAATGAGCAGTTCTTC
j_call: TRBJ2-4; v_call: TRBV24-1; clone_size: .; d_call: .; cdr3_aa: CATSDGGIAKNIQYF; cdr3_nt: TGTGCCACCAGTGATGGCGGTATCGCCAAAAACATTCAGTACTTC
j_call: TRBJ2-5; v_call: TRBV7-7; clone_size: .; d_call: TRBD1; cdr3_aa: CASSSPPRTGKETQYF; cdr3_nt: TGTGCTAGCAGCTCCCCGCCTCGGACAGGGAAAGAGACCCAGTACTTC
j_call: TRBJ2-1; v_call: TRBV28; clone_size: many; d_call: TRBD2; cdr3_aa: CASSLAGGGNEQFF; cdr3_nt: TGTGCCAGCAGTTTAGCGGGAGGGGGCAATGAGCAGTTCTTC
j_call: TRBJ2-5; v_call: TRBV20-1; clone_size: few; d_call: .; cdr3_aa: CSARGPVETQYF; cdr3_nt: TGCAGTGCTAGAGGGCCAGTAGAGACCCAGTACTTC
j_call: TRBJ2-5; v_call: TRBV27; clone_size: .; d_call: TRBD2; cdr3_aa: CASSPAAGGRETQYF; cdr3_nt: TGTGCCAGCAGTCCCGCAGCGGGAGGTCGAGAGACCCAGTACTTC
j_call: TRBJ2-5; v_call: TRBV18; clone_size: many; d_call: TRBD1; cdr3_aa: CASSPPMGQQETQYF; cdr3_nt: TGTGCCAGCTCACCACCGATGGGACAGCAAGAGACCCAGTACTTC
j_call: TRBJ1-1; v_call: TRBV5-4; clone_size: few; d_call: .; cdr3_aa: CASSLWNTEAFF; cdr3_nt: TGTGCCAGCAGCTTGTGGAACACTGAAGCTTTCTTT
j_call: TRBJ2-7; v_call: TRBV4-2; clone_size: .; d_call: .; cdr3_aa: CASSQIQGSYEQYF; cdr3_nt: TGTGCCAGCAGCCAAATACAGGGTTCCTACGAGCAGTACTTC
j_call: TRBJ2-1; v_call: TRBV3-1; clone_size: .; d_call: .; cdr3_aa: CASSQDFGTGASRVFF; cdr3_nt: .
j_call: TRBJ2-1; v_call: TRBV5-5; clone_size: .; d_call: .; cdr3_aa: CASSLVYENEQFF; cdr3_nt: TGTGCCAGCAGTTTAGTGTACGAGAATGAGCAGTTCTTC
j_call: TRBJ2-7; v_call: TRBV7-2; clone_size: many; d_call: .; cdr3_aa: CASSFDQLGSYEQYF; cdr3_nt: TGTGCCAGCAGCTTCGACCAGTTGGGAAGTTACGAGCAGTACTTC
j_call: TRBJ2-5; v_call: TRBV6-1; clone_size: .; d_call: .; cdr3_aa: CASSDIGLETQYF; cdr3_nt: TGTGCCAGCAGTGACATCGGCCTTGAGACCCAGTACTTC
j_call: TRBJ2-5; v_call: TRBV10-2; clone_size: .; d_call: TRBD2; cdr3_aa: CASGSPAGGQETQYF; cdr3_nt: TGCGCCAGCGGGTCCCCAGCGGGAGGTCAAGAGACCCAGTACTTC
j_call: TRBJ2-1; v_call: TRBV18; clone_size: .; d_call: .; cdr3_aa: CASSGDYNDAQFF; cdr3_nt: TGTGCCAGCTCAGGCGACTACAATGATGCGCAGTTCTTC
j_call: TRBJ1-5; v_call: TRBV28; clone_size: few; d_call: .; cdr3_aa: CASSLLDQPQHF; cdr3_nt: TGTGCCAGCAGTTTATTAGATCAGCCCCAGCATTTT
j_call: TRBJ2-5; v_call: TRBV5-1; clone_size: .; d_call: .; cdr3_aa: CASSLSHGTDQETQYF; cdr3_nt: TGCGCCAGCAGCTTGTCACACGGGACGGATCAAGAGACCCAGTACTTC
j_call: TRBJ2-1; v_call: TRBV5-1; clone_size: few; d_call: .; cdr3_aa: CASSLGGHRIYNEQFF; cdr3_nt: TGCGCCAGCAGCTTGGGTGGACATAGGATCTACAATGAGCAGTTCTTC
j_call: TRBJ2-7; v_call: TRBV15; clone_size: .; d_call: .; cdr3_aa: CATSFTLWGTYEQYF; cdr3_nt: TGTGCCACCAGCTTCACGCTGTGGGGGACCTACGAGCAGTACTTC
j_call: TRBJ2-7; v_call: TRBV4-2; clone_size: .; d_call: .; cdr3_aa: CASSQDRREEQYF; cdr3_nt: TGTGCCAGCAGCCAAGATCGAAGGGAGGAGCAGTACTTC
j_call: TRBJ2-3; v_call: TRBV12-3/TRBV12-4; clone_size: few; d_call: TRBD2; cdr3_aa: CASSQTSGNSPGTQYF; cdr3_nt: TGTGCCAGCAGTCAAACTAGCGGCAACTCGCCGGGGACGCAGTATTTT
j_call: TRBJ2-2; v_call: TRBV7-9; clone_size: many; d_call: .; cdr3_aa: CASTPQSGEVGELFF; cdr3_nt: TGTGCCAGCACCCCACAATCAGGGGAGGTCGGGGAGCTGTTTTTT
j_call: TRBJ1-1; v_call: TRBV11-2; clone_size: few; d_call: TRBD1; cdr3_aa: CASSLRGQGNTEAFF; cdr3_nt: TGTGCCAGCAGCTTAAGGGGACAGGGAAACACTGAAGCTTTCTTT
j_call: TRBJ2-1; v_call: TRBV4-3; clone_size: few; d_call: TRBD2; cdr3_aa: CASSSDLAGGGEQFF; cdr3_nt: TGCGCCAGCAGCTCGGACCTAGCGGGAGGAGGTGAGCAGTTCTTC
j_call: TRBJ2-1; v_call: TRBV28; clone_size: .; d_call: .; cdr3_aa: CASRPFRRARDNEQFF; cdr3_nt: TGTGCCAGCAGACCCTTCCGGCGAGCGAGAGACAATGAGCAGTTCTTC
j_call: TRBJ2-5; v_call: TRBV7-7; clone_size: .; d_call: .; cdr3_aa: CASSLGGTKETQYF; cdr3_nt: TGTGCTAGCAGCTTAGGTGGGACCAAGGAGACCCAGTACTTC